This T cell receptor (beta chain) was observed in a study of human T cells and chemical hapten exposure. Findings of the study overall: Expanded TCRs grouped into significantly more large CDR3 similarity clusters than controls produced.

A remark on this clonotype: Its cognate antigen is unknown.

Time point noted: patch test 3, about 24 weeks after DPC sensitization. Sample treatment: therapeutic diphenylcyclopropenone sensitization with weekly scalp DPC. Library preparation tagged each individual cDNA molecule with a unique molecular identifier. TCRdb processed the RACE reads anew with MiXCR; each CDR3 protein has one entry. The sample includes under 75,000 distinct CDR3 sequences, around 10% of them seen just once. The receptor comes from a woman in her fifties or sixties with alopecia areata. Some clones in this sample may be carry-over from other donors' samples. Sequences were derived from whole blood, sampled in connection with sensitization to the hapten diphenylcyclopropenone (DPC).

CDR3 in amino acids: CASSFESSYEQYF. CDR3 coding DNA: TGTGCCAGCAGCTTCGAGTCCTCCTACGAGCAGTACTTC. This rearrangement joins TRBV11-1 to TRBJ2-7; D is unclear. There are 13 residues in the CDR3. Germline values: CDR1 SGHAT, CDR2 FQDESV (reference sequence). Trimming removed 3 bases at V and 0 bases at J, with 6 bases between.